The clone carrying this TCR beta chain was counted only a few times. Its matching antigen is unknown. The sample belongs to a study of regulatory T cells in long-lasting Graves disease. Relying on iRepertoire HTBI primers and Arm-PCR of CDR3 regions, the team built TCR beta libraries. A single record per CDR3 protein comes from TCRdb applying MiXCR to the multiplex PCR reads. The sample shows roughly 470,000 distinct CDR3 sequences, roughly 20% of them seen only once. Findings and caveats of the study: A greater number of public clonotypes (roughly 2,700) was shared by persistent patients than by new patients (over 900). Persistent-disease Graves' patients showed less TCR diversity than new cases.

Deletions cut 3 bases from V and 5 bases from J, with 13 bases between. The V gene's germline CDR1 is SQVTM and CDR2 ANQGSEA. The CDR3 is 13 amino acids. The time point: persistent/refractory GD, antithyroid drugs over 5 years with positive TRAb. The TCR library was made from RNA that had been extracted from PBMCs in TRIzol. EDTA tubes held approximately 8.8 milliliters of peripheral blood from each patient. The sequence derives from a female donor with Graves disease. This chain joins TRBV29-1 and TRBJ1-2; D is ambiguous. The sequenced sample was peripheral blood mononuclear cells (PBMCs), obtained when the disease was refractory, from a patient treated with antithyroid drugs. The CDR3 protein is CSVEAPVGYGYTF. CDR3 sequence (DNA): TGCAGCGTTGAGGCACCTGTTGGGTATGGCTACACCTTC. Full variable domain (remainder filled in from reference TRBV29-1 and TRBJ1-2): SAVISQKPSRDICQRGTSLTIQCQVDSQVTMMFWYRQQPGQSLTLIATANQGSEATYESGFVIDKFPISRPNLTFSTLTVSNMSPEDSSIYLCSVEAPVGYGYTFGSGTRLTVV.